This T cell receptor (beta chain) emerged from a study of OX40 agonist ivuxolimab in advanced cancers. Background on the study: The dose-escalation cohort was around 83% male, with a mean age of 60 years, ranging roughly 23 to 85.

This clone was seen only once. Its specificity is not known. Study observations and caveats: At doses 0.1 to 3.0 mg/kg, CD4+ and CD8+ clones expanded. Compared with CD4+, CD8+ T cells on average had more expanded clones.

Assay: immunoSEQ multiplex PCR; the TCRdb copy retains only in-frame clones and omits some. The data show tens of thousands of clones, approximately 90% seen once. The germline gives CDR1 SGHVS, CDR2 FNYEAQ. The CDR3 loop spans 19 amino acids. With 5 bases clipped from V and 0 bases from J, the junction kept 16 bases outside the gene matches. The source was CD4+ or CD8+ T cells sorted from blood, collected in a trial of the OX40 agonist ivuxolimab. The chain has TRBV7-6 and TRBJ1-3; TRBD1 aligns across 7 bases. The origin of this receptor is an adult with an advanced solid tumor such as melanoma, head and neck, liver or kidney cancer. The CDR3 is CASSPRGAGALSSGNTIYF. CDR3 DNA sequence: TGTGCCAGCAGCCCCAGGGGGGCAGGGGCCCTAAGCTCTGGAAACACCATATATTTT.